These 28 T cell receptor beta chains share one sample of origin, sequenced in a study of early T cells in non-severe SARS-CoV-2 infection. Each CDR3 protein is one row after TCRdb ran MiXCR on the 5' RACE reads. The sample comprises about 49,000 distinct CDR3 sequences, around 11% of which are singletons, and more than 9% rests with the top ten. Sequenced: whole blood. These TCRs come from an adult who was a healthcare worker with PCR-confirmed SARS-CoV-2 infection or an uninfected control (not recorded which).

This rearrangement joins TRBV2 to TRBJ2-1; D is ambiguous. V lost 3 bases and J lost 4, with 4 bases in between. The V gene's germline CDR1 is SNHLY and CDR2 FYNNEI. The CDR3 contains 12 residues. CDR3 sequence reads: CASSEGYNEQFF. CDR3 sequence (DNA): TGTGCCAGCAGTGAGGGTTACAATGAGCAGTTCTTC.

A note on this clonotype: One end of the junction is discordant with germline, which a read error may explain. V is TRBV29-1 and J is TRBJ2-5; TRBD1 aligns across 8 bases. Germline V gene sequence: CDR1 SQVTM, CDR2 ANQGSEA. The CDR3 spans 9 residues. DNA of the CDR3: TGCAGCGTAATACCGGGACAGGACTTC. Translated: CSVIPGQDF. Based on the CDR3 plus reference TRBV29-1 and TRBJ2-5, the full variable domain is SAVISQKPSRDICQRGTSLTIQCQVDSQVTMMFWYRQQPGQSLTLIATANQGSEATYESGFVIDKFPISRPNLTFSTLTVSNMSPEDSSIYLCSVIPGQDFGPGTRLLVL.

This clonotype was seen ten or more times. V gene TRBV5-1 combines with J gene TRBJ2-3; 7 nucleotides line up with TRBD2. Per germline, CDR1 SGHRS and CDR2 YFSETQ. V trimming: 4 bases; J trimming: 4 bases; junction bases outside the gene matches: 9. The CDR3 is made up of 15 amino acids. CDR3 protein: CASSPQSSGPDTQYF. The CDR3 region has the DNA TGCGCCAGCAGCCCCCAATCTAGCGGCCCAGATACGCAGTATTTT. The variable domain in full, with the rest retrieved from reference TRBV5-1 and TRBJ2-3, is KAGVTQTPRYLIKTRGQQVTLSCSPISGHRSVSWYQQTPGQGLQFLFEYFSETQRNKGNFPGRFSGRQFSNSRSEMNVSTLELGDSALYLCASSPQSSGPDTQYFGPGTRLTVL.

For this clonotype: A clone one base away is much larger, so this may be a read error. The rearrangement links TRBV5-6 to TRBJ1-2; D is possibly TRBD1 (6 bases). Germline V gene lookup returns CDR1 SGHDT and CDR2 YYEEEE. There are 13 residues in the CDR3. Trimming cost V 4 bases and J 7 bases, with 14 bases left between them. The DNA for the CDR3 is TGTGCCAGCAGCCCAGGGGCTCCTTTTGGCTACACCTTC. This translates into CASSPGAPFGYTF.

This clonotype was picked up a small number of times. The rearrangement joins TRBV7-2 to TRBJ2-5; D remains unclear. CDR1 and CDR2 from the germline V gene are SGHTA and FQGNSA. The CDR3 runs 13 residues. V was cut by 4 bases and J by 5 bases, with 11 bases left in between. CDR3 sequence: CASSSDVGETQYF. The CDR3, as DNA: TGTGCCAGCAGCTCCGACGTCGGGGAGACCCAGTACTTC.

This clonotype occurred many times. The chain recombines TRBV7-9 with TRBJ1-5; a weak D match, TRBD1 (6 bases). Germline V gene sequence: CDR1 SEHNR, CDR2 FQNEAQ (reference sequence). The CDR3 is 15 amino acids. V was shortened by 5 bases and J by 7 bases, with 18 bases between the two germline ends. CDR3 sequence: CASSPGAAFGQPQHF. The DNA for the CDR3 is TGTGCCAGCAGCCCAGGGGCGGCCTTCGGGCAGCCCCAGCATTTT.

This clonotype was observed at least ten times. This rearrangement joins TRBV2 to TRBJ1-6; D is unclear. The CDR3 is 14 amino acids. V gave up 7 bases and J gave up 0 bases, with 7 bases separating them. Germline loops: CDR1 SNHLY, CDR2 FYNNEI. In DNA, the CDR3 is TGTGCCAGCACAAGGACCTCCTATAATTCACCCCTCCACTTT. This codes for CASTRTSYNSPLHF.

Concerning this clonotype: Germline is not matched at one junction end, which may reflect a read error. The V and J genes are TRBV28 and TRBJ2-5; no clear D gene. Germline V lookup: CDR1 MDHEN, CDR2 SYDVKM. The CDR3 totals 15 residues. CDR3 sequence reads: CAISWARTASETQYF. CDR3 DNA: TGTGCCATCAGTTGGGCTAGGACCGCGAGCGAGACCCAGTACTTC. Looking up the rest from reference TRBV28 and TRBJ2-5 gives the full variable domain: DVKVTQSSRYLVKRTGEKVFLECVQDMDHENMFWYRQDPGLGLRLIYFSYDVKMKEKGDIPEGYSVSREKKERFSLILESASTNQTSMYLCAISWARTASETQYFGPGTRLLVL.

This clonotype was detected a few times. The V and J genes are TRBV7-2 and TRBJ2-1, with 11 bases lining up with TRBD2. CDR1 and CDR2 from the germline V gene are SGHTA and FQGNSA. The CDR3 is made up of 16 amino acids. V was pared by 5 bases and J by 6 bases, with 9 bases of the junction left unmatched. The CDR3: CASSRPTGTSGNEQFF. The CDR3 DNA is TGTGCCAGCAGCCGTCCAACCGGGACTAGCGGCAATGAGCAGTTCTTC.

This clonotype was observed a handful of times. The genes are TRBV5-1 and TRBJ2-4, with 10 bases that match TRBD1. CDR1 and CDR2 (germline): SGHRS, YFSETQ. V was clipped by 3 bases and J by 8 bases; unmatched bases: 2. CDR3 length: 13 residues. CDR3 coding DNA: TGCGCCAGCAGCTCCGGGACAGGGGACATTCAGTACTTC. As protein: CASSSGTGDIQYF.

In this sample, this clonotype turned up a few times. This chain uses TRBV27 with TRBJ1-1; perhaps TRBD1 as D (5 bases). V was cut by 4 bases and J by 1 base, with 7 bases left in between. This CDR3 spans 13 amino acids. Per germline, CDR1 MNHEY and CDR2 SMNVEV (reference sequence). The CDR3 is CASSSTGNTEAFF. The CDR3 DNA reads TGTGCCAGCAGTTCTACAGGGAACACTGAAGCTTTCTTT.

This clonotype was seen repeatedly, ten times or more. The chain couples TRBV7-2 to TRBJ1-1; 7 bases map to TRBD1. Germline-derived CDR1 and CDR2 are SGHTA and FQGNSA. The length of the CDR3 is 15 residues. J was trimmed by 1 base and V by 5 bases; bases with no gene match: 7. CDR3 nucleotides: TGTGCCAGCAGCGCACAGACAGGGAGGAACACTGAAGCTTTCTTT. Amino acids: CASSAQTGRNTEAFF.

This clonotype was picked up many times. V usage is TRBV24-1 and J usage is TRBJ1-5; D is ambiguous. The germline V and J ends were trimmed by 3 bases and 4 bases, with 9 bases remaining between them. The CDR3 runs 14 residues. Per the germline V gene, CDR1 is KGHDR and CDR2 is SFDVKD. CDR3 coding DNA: TGTGCCACCAGTGATACTCGGGCGAATCAGCCCCAGCATTTT. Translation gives CATSDTRANQPQHF.

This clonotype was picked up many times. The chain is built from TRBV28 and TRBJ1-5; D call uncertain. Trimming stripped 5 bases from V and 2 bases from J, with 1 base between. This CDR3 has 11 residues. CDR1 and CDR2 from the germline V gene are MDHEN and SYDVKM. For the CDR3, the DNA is TGTGCCAGCAGTGGCAATCAGCCCCAGCATTTT. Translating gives CASSGNQPQHF.

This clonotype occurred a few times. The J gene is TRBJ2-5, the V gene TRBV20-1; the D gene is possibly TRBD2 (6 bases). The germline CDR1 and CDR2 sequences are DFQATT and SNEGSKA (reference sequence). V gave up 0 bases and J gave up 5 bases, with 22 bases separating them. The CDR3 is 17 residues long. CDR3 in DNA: TGCAGTGCTAGAGATCCCCACGGGCGGGGTAGGATGGAGACCCAGTACTTC. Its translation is CSARDPHGRGRMETQYF.

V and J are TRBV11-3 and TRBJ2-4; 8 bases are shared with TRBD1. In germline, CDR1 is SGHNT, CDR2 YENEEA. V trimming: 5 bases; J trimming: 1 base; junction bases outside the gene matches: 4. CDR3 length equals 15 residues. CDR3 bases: TGTGCCAGCAGCCCCCAGGGGGCTGCCAAAAACATTCAGTACTTC. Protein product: CASSPQGAAKNIQYF.

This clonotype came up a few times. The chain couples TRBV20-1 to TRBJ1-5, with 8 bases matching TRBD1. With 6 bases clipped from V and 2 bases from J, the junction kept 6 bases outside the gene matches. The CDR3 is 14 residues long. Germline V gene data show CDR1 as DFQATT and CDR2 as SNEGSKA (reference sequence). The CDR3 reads CSAQDRVGNQPQHF. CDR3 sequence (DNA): TGCAGTGCACAGGACAGGGTGGGCAATCAGCCCCAGCATTTT.

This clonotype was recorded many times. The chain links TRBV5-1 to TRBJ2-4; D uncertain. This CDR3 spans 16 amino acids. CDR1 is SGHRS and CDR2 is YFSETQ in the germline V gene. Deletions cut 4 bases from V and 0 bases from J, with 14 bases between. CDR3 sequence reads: CASSPMRSVAKNIQYF. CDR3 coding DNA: TGCGCCAGCAGCCCCATGAGGTCGGTAGCCAAAAACATTCAGTACTTC.

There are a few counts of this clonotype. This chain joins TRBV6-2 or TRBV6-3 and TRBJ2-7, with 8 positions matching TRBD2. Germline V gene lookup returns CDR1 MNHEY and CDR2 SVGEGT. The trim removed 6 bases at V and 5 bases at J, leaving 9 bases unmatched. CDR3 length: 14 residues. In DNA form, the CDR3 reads TGTGCCAGCAGAAGCGGGGGTCGGATCCACGAGCAGTACTTC. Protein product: CASRSGGRIHEQYF.

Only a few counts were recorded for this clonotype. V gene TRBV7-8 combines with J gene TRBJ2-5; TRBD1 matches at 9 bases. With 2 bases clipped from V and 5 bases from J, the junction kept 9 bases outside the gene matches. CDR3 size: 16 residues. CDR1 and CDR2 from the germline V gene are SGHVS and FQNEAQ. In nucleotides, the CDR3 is TGTGCCAGCAGCTTAAACAGGGGGCAAGGGACGGAGACCCAGTACTTC. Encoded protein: CASSLNRGQGTETQYF. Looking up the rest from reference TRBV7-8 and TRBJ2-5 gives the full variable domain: GAGVSQSPRYKVAKRGQDVALRCDPISGHVSLFWYQQALGQGPEFLTYFQNEAQLDKSGLPSDRFFAERPEGSVSTLKIQRTQQEDSAVYLCASSLNRGQGTETQYFGPGTRLLVL.

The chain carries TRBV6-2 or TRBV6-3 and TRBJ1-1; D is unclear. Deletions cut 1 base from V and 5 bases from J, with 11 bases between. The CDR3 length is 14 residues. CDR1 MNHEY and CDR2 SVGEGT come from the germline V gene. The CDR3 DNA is TGTGCCAGCAGTTACTTCCAAGGTAGGACTGAAGCTTTCTTT. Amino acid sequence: CASSYFQGRTEAFF.

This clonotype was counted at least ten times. CDR3 nucleotides: TGTGCCAGCAGTCCATACAGGGGGACCTCTGGAAACACCATATATTTT. Protein: CASSPYRGTSGNTIYF. This chain connects TRBV7-8 to TRBJ1-3; 8 positions match TRBD1. With 6 bases clipped from V and 0 bases from J, the junction kept 7 bases outside the gene matches. The V gene's germline CDR1 is SGHVS and CDR2 FQNEAQ. This CDR3 spans 16 amino acids.

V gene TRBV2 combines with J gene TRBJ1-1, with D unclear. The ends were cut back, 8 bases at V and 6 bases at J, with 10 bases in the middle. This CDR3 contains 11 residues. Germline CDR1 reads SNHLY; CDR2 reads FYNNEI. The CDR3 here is CASAVRAEAFF. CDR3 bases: TGTGCCAGCGCGGTTCGAGCTGAAGCTTTCTTT. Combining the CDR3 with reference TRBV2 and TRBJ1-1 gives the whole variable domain EPEVTQTPSHQVTQMGQEVILRCVPISNHLYFYWYRQILGQKVEFLVSFYNNEISEKSEIFDDQFSVERPDGSNFTLKIRSTKLEDSAMYFCASAVRAEAFFGQGTRLTVV.

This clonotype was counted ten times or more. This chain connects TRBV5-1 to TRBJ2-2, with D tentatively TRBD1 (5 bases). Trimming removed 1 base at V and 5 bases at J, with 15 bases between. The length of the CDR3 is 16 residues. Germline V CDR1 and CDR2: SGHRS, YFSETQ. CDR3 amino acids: CASSLYRTTGTGELFF. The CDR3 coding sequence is TGCGCCAGCAGCTTGTACAGGACGACCGGGACCGGGGAGCTGTTTTTT.

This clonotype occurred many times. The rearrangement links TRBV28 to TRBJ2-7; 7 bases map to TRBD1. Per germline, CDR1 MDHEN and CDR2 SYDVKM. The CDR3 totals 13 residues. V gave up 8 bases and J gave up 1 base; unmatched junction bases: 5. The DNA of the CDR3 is TGTGCCAGCCGGACAGGTCCTTCCTACGAGCAGTACTTC. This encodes CASRTGPSYEQYF.

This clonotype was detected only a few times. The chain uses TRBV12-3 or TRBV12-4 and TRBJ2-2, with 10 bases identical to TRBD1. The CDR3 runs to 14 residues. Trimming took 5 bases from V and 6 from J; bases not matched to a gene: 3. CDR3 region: CASSGQGGAGELFF. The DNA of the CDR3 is TGTGCCAGCAGTGGACAGGGGGGGGCCGGGGAGCTGTTTTTT.

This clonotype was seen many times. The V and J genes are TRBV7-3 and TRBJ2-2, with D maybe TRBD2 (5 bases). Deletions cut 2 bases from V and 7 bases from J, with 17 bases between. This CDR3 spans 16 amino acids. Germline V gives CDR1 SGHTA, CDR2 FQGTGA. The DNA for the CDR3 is TGTGCCAGCAGCTTACTTTTTCGGGGAGTAGGCGGGGAGCTGTTTTTT. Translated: CASSLLFRGVGGELFF.

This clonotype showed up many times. The CDR3, as DNA: TGCGCCAGCAGCCAAGTAGGAGACAATCAGCCCCAGCATTTT. This translates into CASSQVGDNQPQHF. The chain has TRBV4-1 and TRBJ1-5, with D unresolved. Germline V lookup: CDR1 MGHRA, CDR2 YSYEKL. The CDR3 has 14 residues. Deletions cut 1 base from V and 3 bases from J, with 7 bases between.